This TCR beta chain is drawn from a study of cytomegalovirus exposure and HLA in healthy donors. Points from the study as a whole: Presence/absence analyses rested on an assumption that sequencing depth was roughly uniform across donors.

The germline gives CDR1 LNHDA, CDR2 SQIVND (reference sequence). The CDR3 runs 14 residues. Trimming removed 6 bases at V and 4 bases at J, with 15 bases between. The primer mix had 60 Vbeta and 13 Jbeta primers. Profiled with immunoSEQ multiplex PCR; TCRdb holds only in-frame clones, not every one. Of roughly 150,000 clones listed, 65% to 85% are singletons. To note about this clone: Its specificity is not known.

The sample was PBMCs. The clonotype was recovered from a middle-aged woman in good health and CMV-seropositive. The V gene is TRBV19, the J gene TRBJ1-2; possible D gene TRBD1, 5 bases. Written as DNA, the CDR3 is TGTGCCAGTAGCCGCCCGACAGATTTCTATGGCTACACCTTC. Translating it yields CASSRPTDFYGYTF.